This T cell receptor beta chain was sequenced in a study of T cells after yellow fever vaccination. Background on the study: Fractions low in cell number were prepared with SMART-Seq v4 Ultra Low Input. Findings of the study overall: Clonotype sharing between CD4 and CD8 compartments was small. Subsequent booster samples again held most clones from primary vaccination (96% CD4, over 80% CD8).

Germline assignment: CDR1 MNHEY and CDR2 SMNVEV (reference sequence). The CDR3 loop spans 15 amino acids. J lost 6 bases, V lost 2 bases, and 4 bases had no gene match. This clonotype was seen only a few times. No antigen is known for it. TCRdb fed the 5' RACE reads into MiXCR, producing one record per CDR3 protein. Here the sample spans a few hundred thousand distinct CDR3 sequences, around a sixth being singletons. The receptor comes from a man aged 18 to 30 who received the YFV17D yellow fever vaccine. The V and J genes are TRBV27 and TRBJ1-6; 7 bases align to TRBD1. This specimen consisted of PBMCs, obtained about 5 days after the first yellow fever vaccination. Here the CDR3 reads CASSLGTAGNSPLHF. CDR3 nucleotides: TGTGCCAGCAGTTTAGGGACAGCCGGTAATTCACCCCTCCACTTT.